Listed below are T cell receptor beta chains from one sample, sequenced in a study of human T cells and chemical hapten exposure. TCRdb redid the calling of the RACE reads with MiXCR, one entry per CDR3 protein. The repertoire holds around 360,000 distinct CDR3 sequences, with about 6.9% as singletons. The sample here was whole blood, taken in connection with sensitization to the hapten diphenylcyclopropenone (DPC). These receptors all stem from a woman between 18 and 29 years old with alopecia areata. Some clones in this sample may be carry-over from other donors' samples. CDR3s include the opening cysteine and the closing phenylalanine or tryptophan. D genes are given only for firm matches. Only some rows state a clone size, as once, few, many or a class for expanded clones.

size: few
J: TRBJ2-2
V: TRBV6-5
D: .
DNA: TGTGCCAGCAAGAAGGGAGATCGGGTCACCGGGGAGCTGTTTTTT
CDR3: CASKKGDRVTGELFF

size: few
J: TRBJ2-7
V: TRBV20-1
D: .
DNA: TGCAGTGCTAGTAAAAACCGGGCCGCTGCCTACGAGCAGTACTTC
CDR3: CSASKNRAAAYEQYF

size: many
J: TRBJ1-6
V: TRBV4-2
D: .
DNA: TGTGCCAGCAGCCAAGAAAGGACCAATTCACCCCTCCACTTT
CDR3: CASSQERTNSPLHF

size: .
J: TRBJ2-3
V: TRBV2
D: TRBD2
DNA: TGTGCCAGCACCAAACTAGCGGGGGTGGCCGGAGATACGCAGTATTTT
CDR3: CASTKLAGVAGDTQYF

size: .
J: TRBJ2-7
V: TRBV20-1
D: .
DNA: TGCAGTGCTCAAGGGGGGGACAGCGAGCAGTACTTC
CDR3: CSAQGGDSEQYF

size: many
J: TRBJ1-2
V: TRBV12-3/TRBV12-4
D: .
DNA: TGTGCCAGCAGTTTAGGATCCGGTTATGGCTACACCTTC
CDR3: CASSLGSGYGYTF

size: many
J: TRBJ2-2
V: TRBV7-2
D: TRBD2
DNA: TGTGCCAGCAGCTACGGGACTAGCGGCACCGGGGAGCTGTTTTTT
CDR3: CASSYGTSGTGELFF

size: .
J: TRBJ1-1
V: TRBV6-6
D: .
DNA: TGTGCCAGCAGTTACGTGGGCCTGGGCACTGAAGCTTTCTTT
CDR3: CASSYVGLGTEAFF

size: many
J: TRBJ2-4
V: TRBV4-3
D: TRBD2
DNA: TGCGCCAGCAGCCAAGAATGGCGGGGGGGGTCTGGCATTCAGTACTTC
CDR3: CASSQEWRGGSGIQYF

size: .
J: TRBJ1-5
V: TRBV18
D: .
DNA: TGTGCCAGCTCACGGGTGATGCGGATCGGCAATCAGCCCCAGCATTTT
CDR3: CASSRVMRIGNQPQHF

size: few
J: TRBJ2-6
V: TRBV7-8
D: .
DNA: TGTGCCAGCAGCTCAGCACAGGGCTCTGGGGCCAACGTCCTGACTTTC
CDR3: CASSSAQGSGANVLTF

size: few
J: TRBJ2-7
V: TRBV27
D: .
DNA: TGTGCCAGCAGGAGAACAGGAGATTACGAGCAGTACTTC
CDR3: CASRRTGDYEQYF

size: .
J: TRBJ1-1
V: TRBV6-1
D: .
DNA: TGTGTCAGCAGTATAGTATCCCGGGGCACTGAAGCTTTCTTT
CDR3: CVSSIVSRGTEAFF

size: many
J: TRBJ1-2
V: TRBV7-2
D: .
DNA: TGTGCCAGCAGCTCGACAGCATATGGCTACACCTTC
CDR3: CASSSTAYGYTF

size: .
J: TRBJ2-7
V: TRBV5-6
D: .
DNA: TGTGCCAGCAGCCCATTTGATCAGGGTCAGTACGAGCAGTACTTC
CDR3: CASSPFDQGQYEQYF

size: .
J: TRBJ2-7
V: TRBV20-1
D: TRBD1
DNA: TGCAGTGCTAGGGCCGGGACAGACTACGAGCAGTACTTC
CDR3: CSARAGTDYEQYF

size: few
J: TRBJ2-6
V: TRBV18
D: TRBD1
DNA: TGTGCCAGCTCACCACCCGGTGTTATCAGGGGGCAAGCTGGGGCCAACGTCCTGACTTTC
CDR3: CASSPPGVIRGQAGANVLTF

size: few
J: TRBJ1-6
V: TRBV4-1
D: .
DNA: TGCGCCAGCAGCCAAGATCCGCCACAGCTTAATTCACCCCTCCACTTT
CDR3: CASSQDPPQLNSPLHF

size: .
J: TRBJ2-3
V: TRBV4-3
D: .
DNA: TGCGCCAGCAGCCAAGATATGGGACCTCAAGAGGGAGATACGCAGTATTTT
CDR3: CASSQDMGPQEGDTQYF

size: .
J: TRBJ2-5
V: TRBV11-1
D: .
DNA: TGTGCCAGCAGCTTCCGACTAGGAGGAGAGACCCAGTACTTC
CDR3: CASSFRLGGETQYF

size: .
J: TRBJ2-1
V: TRBV27
D: TRBD2
DNA: TGTGCCAGCAGTTTATCGTTATGGACTAGCCAGAACAATGAGCAGTTCTTC
CDR3: CASSLSLWTSQNNEQFF

size: many
J: TRBJ1-5
V: TRBV19
D: .
DNA: TGTGCCAGGAGAATTAACAAAGGGAGCAATCAGCCCCAGCATTTT
CDR3: CARRINKGSNQPQHF

size: many
J: TRBJ1-4
V: TRBV20-1
D: .
DNA: TGCAGTCCCCGGACCCGTGTCAGGAACCCTAATGAAAAACTGTTTTTT
CDR3: CSPRTRVRNPNEKLFF

size: few
J: TRBJ2-7
V: TRBV5-1
D: .
DNA: TGCGCCACTTCCCATGACGTCGCCGAGAGGGAGCAGTACTTC
CDR3: CATSHDVAEREQYF

size: .
J: TRBJ1-1
V: TRBV12-3/TRBV12-4
D: .
DNA: TGTGCCAGCAGTTTTGTAGAGGGGACTGAAGCTTTCTTT
CDR3: CASSFVEGTEAFF

size: few
J: TRBJ2-6
V: TRBV3-1
D: .
DNA: TGTGCCAGCAGCCATCCCCCTTCCTCTGGGGCCAACGTCCTGACTTTC
CDR3: CASSHPPSSGANVLTF

size: few
J: TRBJ2-3
V: TRBV2
D: .
DNA: TGTGCCAGCAGTAGTATGACAGATACGCAGTATTTT
CDR3: CASSSMTDTQYF

size: many
J: TRBJ1-4
V: TRBV5-1
D: .
DNA: TGCGCCAGCAGCTTGGCCGACGGAGGACGTAATGAAAAACTGTTTTTT
CDR3: CASSLADGGRNEKLFF

size: .
J: TRBJ2-7
V: TRBV6-1
D: .
DNA: TGTGCCAGCAGTTCACCTATAGTTTCGTACGAGCAGTACTTC
CDR3: CASSSPIVSYEQYF

size: few
J: TRBJ2-3
V: TRBV9
D: .
DNA: TGTGCCAGCAGCGTAGGTGCCTCTCGAGATACGCAGTATTTT
CDR3: CASSVGASRDTQYF

size: many
J: TRBJ1-1
V: TRBV5-6
D: .
DNA: TGTGCCAGCAGCTTGGGGGGGAGCGCTGAAGCTTTCTTT
CDR3: CASSLGGSAEAFF

size: few
J: TRBJ2-3
V: TRBV9
D: .
DNA: TGTGCCAGCAGCGTAGTCCCTTCTGGCAGGGATATTACAGATACGCAGTATTTT
CDR3: CASSVVPSGRDITDTQYF

size: few
J: TRBJ2-1
V: TRBV27
D: .
DNA: TGTGCCAGCAGGGTAGGACCGAGCTCCTACAATGAGCAGTTCTTC
CDR3: CASRVGPSSYNEQFF

size: many
J: TRBJ1-4
V: TRBV12-3/TRBV12-4
D: .
DNA: TGTGCCAGCAGTAACAGGGCAACTAATGAAAAACTGTTTTTT
CDR3: CASSNRATNEKLFF

size: few
J: TRBJ2-2
V: TRBV5-1
D: .
DNA: TGCGCCAGCAGCGTCTTTCAGGAATCCACCGGGGAGCTGTTTTTT
CDR3: CASSVFQESTGELFF

size: few
J: TRBJ2-2
V: TRBV10-3
D: .
DNA: TGTGCCATCAGTGAGCTAGACACCTCGAACACCGGGGAGCTGTTTTTT
CDR3: CAISELDTSNTGELFF

size: .
J: TRBJ2-3
V: TRBV7-8
D: TRBD2
DNA: TGTGCCAGCAGCCACGGACCCAGCGGGGGTAGGACAGATACGCAGTATTTT
CDR3: CASSHGPSGGRTDTQYF

size: many
J: TRBJ1-2
V: TRBV12-3/TRBV12-4
D: .
DNA: TGTGCCAGCAGTAATCGCTATGGCTACACCTTC
CDR3: CASSNRYGYTF

size: many
J: TRBJ1-1
V: TRBV4-3
D: .
DNA: TGCGCCAGCAGCCCCGTGGTCGATTCGAACACTGAAGCTTTCTTT
CDR3: CASSPVVDSNTEAFF

size: few
J: TRBJ2-3
V: TRBV7-9
D: .
DNA: TGTGCCAGCAGCTCACGTAGGACTAGCACAGATACGCAGTATTTT
CDR3: CASSSRRTSTDTQYF

size: many
J: TRBJ1-2
V: TRBV29-1
D: .
DNA: TGCAGCGTTGTTCAGGGAGACTATGGCTACACCTTC
CDR3: CSVVQGDYGYTF

size: many
J: TRBJ2-1
V: TRBV3-1
D: TRBD2
DNA: TGTGCCAGCAGCCAGGACGGGACTAGCGGGGTCAATGAGCAGTTCTTC
CDR3: CASSQDGTSGVNEQFF

size: few
J: TRBJ1-1
V: TRBV6-1
D: .
DNA: TGTGCCAGCAGTGTAACCAGGGGATCGAACACTGAAGCTTTCTTT
CDR3: CASSVTRGSNTEAFF

size: .
J: TRBJ1-2
V: TRBV25-1
D: .
DNA: TGTGCCAGCAGTGAATATCAGGGTTTAGGGTATGGCTACACCTTC
CDR3: CASSEYQGLGYGYTF

size: few
J: TRBJ2-7
V: TRBV28
D: .
DNA: TGTGCCAGCAGCTCCGGGACTTCCTACTCCTACGAGCAGTACTTC
CDR3: CASSSGTSYSYEQYF

size: .
J: TRBJ2-1
V: TRBV9
D: TRBD1
DNA: TGTGCCAGCAGCGTATCGGCCGGGACAGGTTACAATGAGCAGTTCTTC
CDR3: CASSVSAGTGYNEQFF

size: many
J: TRBJ1-1
V: TRBV2
D: .
DNA: TGTGCCAGCAGCCTCGAAACCTCTCCCACTGAAGCTTTCTTT
CDR3: CASSLETSPTEAFF

size: .
J: TRBJ2-1
V: TRBV5-1
D: .
DNA: TGCGCCAGCAGCTTTACAGGTCCATCCAGCAATGAGCAGTTCTTC
CDR3: CASSFTGPSSNEQFF

size: many
J: TRBJ1-2
V: TRBV14
D: .
DNA: TGTGCCAGCAGCCAAGAGCCATGGGGACATGGCTACACCTTC
CDR3: CASSQEPWGHGYTF

size: many
J: TRBJ1-1
V: TRBV20-1
D: .
DNA: TGCAGTGCTTTCCTCCTCGGAAAGAACACTGAAGCTTTCTTT
CDR3: CSAFLLGKNTEAFF

size: many
J: TRBJ1-5
V: TRBV7-9
D: .
DNA: TGTGCCAGCAGCTCAAAGAGTAGCAATCAGCCCCAGCATTTT
CDR3: CASSSKSSNQPQHF